This entry lists 26 T cell receptor beta chains sequenced from one sample in a study of blood T cell repertoires in COVID-19. Data came from immunoSEQ multiplex PCR; TCRdb stores just in-frame clones and leaves some out. The sample holds around 310,000 clones, roughly nine tenths seen once. The sequenced sample consisted of PBMCs or T cells enriched from blood (not recorded which). The receptor source for this set is a woman aged 30 to 39 who had recovered from COVID-19.

This chain connects TRBV3-1 (or the pseudogene TRBV3-2) to TRBJ2-7; D remains ambiguous. Trimming removed 1 base at V and 0 bases at J, with 7 bases between. CDR1 LGHDT and CDR2 YNNKEL come from the germline V gene (reference sequence). The CDR3 has 14 amino acids. The DNA of the CDR3 is TGTGCCAGCAGCCAAGGCGCGATCTCCTACGAGCAGTACTTC. Amino acids: CASSQGAISYEQYF.

The chain employs TRBV4-2 and TRBJ1-2; D perhaps matches TRBD1 (6 bases). The CDR3 runs to 15 residues. The ends were cut back, 0 bases at V and 4 bases at J, with 12 bases in the middle. Germline V lookup: CDR1 LGHNA, CDR2 YNFKEQ. The CDR3, as DNA: TGTGCCAGCAGCCAAGATCTTAGGGGGGGCTATGGCTACACCTTC. It translates to CASSQDLRGGYGYTF.

The V and J genes are TRBV20-1 and TRBJ2-1; TRBD2 aligns across 9 bases. The CDR3 length is 15 residues. CDR1 is DFQATT, CDR2 SNEGSKA, per germline (reference sequence). V shed 3 bases, J shed 8 bases, and the junction held 11 bases outside the gene matches. The CDR3 bases are TGCAGTGCTAGTGGGTCTAGCGGGACCTTTTATGAGCAGTTCTTC. Amino acids: CSASGSSGTFYEQFF.

This clone occurred once. J is TRBJ2-5 and V is TRBV7-9; 7 nucleotides line up with TRBD1. Trimming removed 5 bases from V and 4 bases from J; junction bases left unmatched: 7. The V gene's germline CDR1 is SEHNR and CDR2 FQNEAQ (reference sequence). This CDR3 spans 14 amino acids. DNA of the CDR3: TGTGCCAGCAGCCCTCGACAGGGTAGAGAGACCCAGTACTTC. This sequence encodes CASSPRQGRETQYF.

This chain joins TRBV15 and TRBJ1-1; TRBD1 aligns across 8 bases. The CDR3 is 14 residues long. Germline V gives CDR1 LNHNV, CDR2 YYDKDF (reference sequence). Trimming at V came to 3 bases and at J to 4 bases, leaving 4 bases not matched to a gene. CDR3 region: CATSRAGQGTEAFF. As DNA, the CDR3 is TGTGCCACCAGCAGGGCCGGACAGGGCACTGAAGCTTTCTTT. The variable domain in full, with the rest retrieved from reference TRBV15 and TRBJ1-1, is DAMVIQNPRYQVTQFGKPVTLSCSQTLNHNVMYWYQQKSSQAPKLLFHYYDKDFNNEADTPDNFQSRRPNTSFCFLDIRSPGLGDTAMYLCATSRAGQGTEAFFGQGTRLTVV.

This clone appeared a few times. This rearrangement joins TRBV25-1 to TRBJ2-7, with D tentatively TRBD1 (8 bases). V lost 4 bases to trimming and J lost 6 bases, with 13 bases between them. Germline V gives CDR1 MGHDK, CDR2 SYGVNS. The CDR3 loop spans 13 amino acids. The CDR3 spells CASSVNRGGEQYF. The CDR3 bases are TGTGCCAGCAGTGTTAACAGGGGGGGCGAGCAGTACTTC.

The chain combines TRBV30 with TRBJ1-2; a weak D match, TRBD1 (5 bases). This CDR3 has 11 residues. The V end was cut by 8 bases, the J end by 8 bases, with 15 bases between. CDR1 and CDR2 from the germline V gene are GTSNPN and SVGIG (reference sequence). The CDR3: CARGTGGGYTF. In DNA, the CDR3 is TGTGCCCGGGGGACGGGCGGGGGCTACACCTTC.

A single count supports this clone. The rearrangement joins TRBV6-5 to TRBJ2-7; 11 bases match TRBD2. The CDR3 runs 14 residues. Germline-derived CDR1 and CDR2 are MNHEY and SVGAGI. V lost 7 bases, J lost 3 bases, and 5 bases stayed unmatched. The CDR3 region is CASTGTSGRYEQYF. The CDR3 DNA follows: TGTGCCAGCACCGGGACTAGCGGACGCTACGAGCAGTACTTC.

The chain couples TRBV3-1 (or the pseudogene TRBV3-2) to TRBJ2-6; possible D gene TRBD2, 6 bases. Per the germline V gene, CDR1 is LGHDT and CDR2 is YNNKEL (reference sequence). The length of the CDR3 is 16 residues. V gave up 3 bases and J gave up 4 bases, with 13 bases separating them. This chain's CDR3 is CASSHGRAGGANVLTF. DNA of the CDR3: TGTGCCAGCAGCCACGGGCGGGCGGGGGGGGCCAACGTCCTGACTTTC.

This chain uses TRBV29-1 with TRBJ1-6; 9 bases agree with TRBD1. Germline lookup yields CDR1 SQVTM and CDR2 ANQGSEA. The CDR3 totals 13 residues. Trimming took 7 bases from V and 7 from J; bases not matched to a gene: 5. The CDR3 DNA sequence: TGCAGCGCACGACAGGGGGAGAATTCACCCCTCCACTTT. Its translation: CSARQGENSPLHF.

The chain combines TRBV30 with TRBJ1-1, with D maybe TRBD1 (5 bases). CDR1 is GTSNPN and CDR2 is SVGIG in the germline V gene (reference sequence). The CDR3 runs 14 residues. Trimming removed 4 bases at V and 3 bases at J, with 15 bases between. Here the CDR3 DNA reads TGTGCCTGGATTAGGGGTATGGGCTACACTGAAGCTTTCTTT. Residues: CAWIRGMGYTEAFF.

The J gene is TRBJ1-2, the V gene TRBV6-5; D may be TRBD1 (6 bases). Looked up from germline, CDR1 is MNHEY and CDR2 is SVGAGI. This CDR3 has 15 amino acids. Deletions cut 2 bases from V and 5 bases from J, with 15 bases between. DNA for the CDR3: TGTGCCAGCAGTTACGGGACCAGGGGAGGGTATGGCTACACCTTC. The encoded protein is CASSYGTRGGYGYTF.

In this sample, this clone turned up a few times. The sample carries other DNA sequences with the same CDR3. This chain connects TRBV6-5 to TRBJ2-7; 8 bases map to TRBD2. This CDR3 contains 12 residues. CDR1 and CDR2 (germline): MNHEY, SVGAGI. J was trimmed by 2 bases and V by 6 bases; bases with no gene match: 0. The CDR3 sequence: CASRLAAYEQYF. The CDR3 DNA reads as TGTGCCAGCAGACTAGCGGCCTACGAGCAGTACTTC.

This chain connects TRBV6-5 to TRBJ2-7; 9 bases line up with TRBD2. This CDR3 region has 12 residues. V gave up 8 bases and J gave up 6 bases; unmatched junction bases: 5. Germline loops: CDR1 MNHEY, CDR2 SVGAGI. CDR3 bases: TGTGCCAGCGAAAGCGGGAGGTCCGAGCAGTACTTC. Translating gives CASESGRSEQYF.

V is TRBV7-9 and J is TRBJ1-1; 9 bases map to TRBD1. CDR3 size: 15 residues. Trimming removed 3 bases from V and 6 bases from J; junction bases left unmatched: 8. Germline-derived CDR1 and CDR2 are SEHNR and FQNEAQ (reference sequence). In DNA, the CDR3 is TGTGCCAGCAGCTTGACTCCGGGACAGGGTGCTGAAGCTTTCTTT. Its protein product is CASSLTPGQGAEAFF.

The chain joins TRBV6-5 to TRBJ2-7; D is undetermined. V lost 4 bases and J 0 bases, leaving 10 bases between the germline ends. Germline V gives CDR1 MNHEY, CDR2 SVGAGI. The CDR3 runs to 14 residues. The CDR3 region has the DNA TGTGCCAGCAGTTCAGGATTTCGCTCCTACGAGCAGTACTTC. Amino acids: CASSSGFRSYEQYF.

This rearrangement joins TRBV7-9 to TRBJ2-1; 11 bases match TRBD2. CDR1 is SEHNR and CDR2 is FQNEAQ in the germline V gene (reference sequence). Losses at the gene ends were 5 bases for V and 5 bases for J; bases not matched to a gene: 5. The CDR3 length is 15 residues. CDR3: CASSHSGRAHNEQFF. DNA of the CDR3: TGTGCCAGCAGCCATAGCGGGAGGGCCCACAATGAGCAGTTCTTC. Complete variable domain (other parts from reference TRBV7-9 and TRBJ2-1): DTGVSQNPRHKITKRGQNVTFRCDPISEHNRLYWYRQTLGQGPEFLTYFQNEAQLEKSRLLSDRFSAERPKGSFSTLEIQRTEQGDSAMYLCASSHSGRAHNEQFFGPGTRLTVL.

The rearrangement links TRBV9 to TRBJ2-1, with D maybe TRBD2 (5 bases). The CDR3 runs 16 residues. The V and J ends lost 4 bases and 4 bases respectively, with 18 bases between them. Germline assignment: CDR1 SGDLS and CDR2 YYNGEE. CDR3 nucleotides: TGTGCCAGCAGCTCTAATTCGGCGGGTACATACAATGAGCAGTTCTTC. Translating gives CASSSNSAGTYNEQFF.

The J gene is TRBJ2-6, the V gene TRBV6-2 or TRBV6-3, with unresolved D. This CDR3 has 14 residues. Germline CDR1 reads MNHEY; CDR2 reads SVGEGT. The V and J ends lost 4 bases and 5 bases respectively, with 9 bases between them. CDR3 sequence reads: CASSLDLWANVLTF. Here the CDR3 DNA reads TGTGCCAGCAGTTTAGATCTCTGGGCCAACGTCCTGACTTTC.

The chain recombines TRBV7-9 with TRBJ2-7; D unclear. CDR1 is SEHNR, CDR2 FQNEAQ, per germline (reference sequence). V lost 1 base and J 1 base, leaving 5 bases between the germline ends. CDR3 length: 13 amino acids. Here the CDR3 reads CASSLEESYEQYF. Here the CDR3 DNA reads TGTGCCAGCAGCTTAGAGGAGTCCTACGAGCAGTACTTC.

This chain connects TRBV6-5 to TRBJ2-5, with a weak D call TRBD1 (6 bases). V dropped 7 bases and J dropped 5 bases, with 14 bases sitting between them. The length of the CDR3 is 13 residues. In germline, CDR1 is MNHEY, CDR2 SVGAGI. CDR3 in amino acids: CASTTGHRETQYF. The CDR3 nucleotides read TGTGCCAGCACCACAGGGCACCGGGAGACCCAGTACTTC.

The genes are TRBV27 and TRBJ2-3; 7 bases are a match to TRBD2. The junction had 6 bases not matched to a gene; V was cut back by 3 bases and J by 3 bases. The length of the CDR3 is 15 residues. Germline V lookup: CDR1 MNHEY, CDR2 SMNVEV (reference sequence). The CDR3 DNA follows: TGTGCCAGCAGTTTTGGCGGGAGTTGGACAGATACGCAGTATTTT. It encodes CASSFGGSWTDTQYF.

This clone was observed a single time. This chain uses TRBV18 with TRBJ1-1, with D hard to call. CDR3 length: 13 residues. The V end lost 6 bases, the J end lost 5 bases, and 13 bases lay between the germline ends. CDR1 KGHSH and CDR2 LQKENI come from the germline V gene. CDR3 sequence: CASSPLEATEAFF. In DNA form, the CDR3 reads TGTGCCAGCTCCCCCTTGGAGGCTACTGAAGCTTTCTTT.

The chain carries TRBV7-9 and TRBJ2-5; 7 bases fit TRBD2. The germline V gene encodes CDR1 SEHNR and CDR2 FQNEAQ (reference sequence). The CDR3 runs 15 residues. V lost 5 bases and J lost 4; bases outside the gene matches: 10. The CDR3 DNA reads as TGTGCCAGCAGCCCTCTGGCGGGAGCCCGAGAGACCCAGTACTTC. Amino acids: CASSPLAGARETQYF.

V gene TRBV2 combines with J gene TRBJ1-5; D possibly corresponds to TRBD1 (5 bases). V gave up 7 bases and J gave up 9 bases, with 13 bases separating them. CDR1 SNHLY and CDR2 FYNNEI come from the germline V gene. The CDR3 loop spans 12 amino acids. The CDR3 DNA reads as TGTGCCAGCATGGGGGGGGGAGGGCCCCAGCATTTT. Protein sequence: CASMGGGGPQHF.

CDR3 in DNA: TGTGCCAGCAGTCCACGGACGCCGGGACTAGCGCGCAATGAGCAGTTCTTC. The encoded protein is CASSPRTPGLARNEQFF. The chain uses TRBV27 and TRBJ2-1; TRBD2 matches at 10 bases. The CDR3 is 17 amino acids. CDR1 MNHEY and CDR2 SMNVEV come from the germline V gene (reference sequence). Germline trimming cut 5 bases from V and 6 bases from J; bases unmatched to any gene: 13.